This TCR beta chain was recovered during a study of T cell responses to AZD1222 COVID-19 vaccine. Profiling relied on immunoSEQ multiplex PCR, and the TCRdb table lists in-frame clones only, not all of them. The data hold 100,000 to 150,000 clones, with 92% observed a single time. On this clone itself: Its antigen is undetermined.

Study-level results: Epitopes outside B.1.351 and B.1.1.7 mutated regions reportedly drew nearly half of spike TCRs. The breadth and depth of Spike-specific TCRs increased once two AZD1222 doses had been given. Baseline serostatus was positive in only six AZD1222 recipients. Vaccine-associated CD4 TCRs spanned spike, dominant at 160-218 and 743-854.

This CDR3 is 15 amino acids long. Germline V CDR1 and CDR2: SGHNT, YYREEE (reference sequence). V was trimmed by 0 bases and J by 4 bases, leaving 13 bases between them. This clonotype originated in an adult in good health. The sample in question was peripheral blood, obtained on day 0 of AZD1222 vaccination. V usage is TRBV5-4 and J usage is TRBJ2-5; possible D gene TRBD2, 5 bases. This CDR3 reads CASSLAGSEGETQYF. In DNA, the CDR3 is TGTGCCAGCAGCTTGGCGGGCAGCGAGGGAGAGACCCAGTACTTC.